These T cell receptor beta chains were read from a single sample in a study of blood T cell repertoires in COVID-19. Here immunoSEQ multiplex PCR was the method, and the copy in TCRdb shows in-frame clones only, minus some. The sample includes fewer than 350,000 clones, roughly 90% of them seen just once. Sequencing was performed on PBMCs or T cells enriched from blood (not recorded which). All receptors derive from a man between 60 and 75 years old who had recovered from COVID-19. Both conserved end residues are part of each CDR3. The order of the fields is V gene, clone size, CDR3 length, J gene, D gene, CDR3 protein, CDR3 DNA. The D gene is left open where the match is weak. Clone size, where shown, is once, few, many, or a class for clones that have expanded.

>TRBV18|.|19|TRBJ1-5|TRBD1
CASSPLPTGERSGNQPQHF
TGTGCCAGCTCACCACTTCCTACAGGGGAACGAAGTGGCAATCAGCCCCAGCATTTT
>TRBV11-2|.|15|TRBJ2-2|.
CASSLVQGATGELFF
TGTGCCAGCAGCTTAGTTCAGGGTGCCACCGGGGAGCTGTTTTTT
>TRBV18|.|16|TRBJ2-7|.
CASSPFRQTDPYEQYF
TGTGCCAGCTCACCATTTAGACAGACGGACCCCTACGAGCAGTACTTC
>TRBV3-1/TRBV3-2|.|17|TRBJ2-1|TRBD2
CASSQEWRECSYNEQFF
TGTGCCAGCAGCCAAGAATGGCGGGAGTGTTCCTACAATGAGCAGTTCTTC
>TRBV5-1|once|16|TRBJ2-7|TRBD2
CASSLEGTSAYHEQYF
TGCGCCAGCAGCTTGGAGGGGACTAGCGCATATCACGAGCAGTACTTC
>TRBV7-9|.|15|TRBJ2-2|TRBD2
CASSSRLATTGELFF
TGTGCCAGCAGCTCAAGACTAGCGACAACCGGGGAGCTGTTTTTT
>TRBV9|.|13|TRBJ2-1|.
CASSDGGYNEQFF
TGTGCCAGCAGCGACGGCGGGTACAATGAGCAGTTCTTC
>TRBV13|.|18|TRBJ2-3|TRBD1
CASSTTPGTGGFADTQYF
TGTGCCAGCAGCACGACCCCCGGGACAGGGGGCTTCGCAGATACGCAGTATTTT
>TRBV6-2/TRBV6-3|.|15|TRBJ2-2|TRBD1
CASSYGQGNTGELFF
TGTGCCAGCAGTTACGGACAGGGGAACACCGGGGAGCTGTTTTTT
>TRBV9|.|16|TRBJ2-2|TRBD1
CASSVVGQGATGELFF
TGTGCCAGCAGCGTAGTCGGACAGGGGGCCACCGGGGAGCTGTTTTTT
>TRBV5-1|.|14|TRBJ2-3|.
CASSLAAGADTQYF
TGCGCCAGCAGCTTGGCCGCAGGGGCCGATACGCAGTATTTT
>TRBV5-1|.|15|TRBJ2-7|TRBD1
CASSLVGTDSYEQYF
TGCGCCAGCAGCTTGGTTGGGACAGACTCCTACGAGCAGTACTTC
>TRBV5-1|.|14|TRBJ1-5|.
CASSLAGPHQPQHF
TGCGCCAGCAGCTTGGCTGGGCCCCATCAGCCCCAGCATTTT
>TRBV6-1|.|15|TRBJ2-1|TRBD2
CASSETSGSYNEQFF
TGTGCCAGCAGTGAGACTAGCGGGAGTTACAATGAGCAGTTCTTC
>TRBV19|.|14|TRBJ2-1|.
CASSRGGSYNEQFF
TGTGCCAGTAGTAGAGGGGGCTCCTACAATGAGCAGTTCTTC
>TRBV18|few|16|TRBJ2-3|.
CASSPVLATNTDTQYF
TGTGCCAGCTCACCTGTACTAGCAACCAACACAGATACGCAGTATTTT